What follows are 20 T cell receptor beta chains derived from one specimen sequenced in a study of CD4 T cells in relation to SARS-CoV-2 and coronaviruses. Antigen specificity for these receptors is unknown. Sequenced by immunoSEQ multiplex PCR; TCRdb stores in-frame clones only, minus some. This sample has tens of thousands of clones, with 77% found just once. The sequencing input was memory CD4+ T cells from PBMCs, cultured in vitro. The receptors were sampled from an adult with COVID-19.

The V call is TRBV7-9, the J call TRBJ2-3; perhaps TRBD2 as D (6 bases). The germline V and J ends were trimmed by 4 bases and 5 bases, with 22 bases remaining between them. This CDR3 comprises 17 residues. Germline CDR1 and CDR2: SEHNR and FQNEAQ (reference sequence). The CDR3 protein is CASSSPVRGGEGDTQYF. The CDR3 DNA reads as TGTGCCAGCAGCTCCCCAGTGAGGGGAGGTGAGGGAGATACGCAGTATTTT.

The V call is TRBV30, the J call TRBJ1-1, with TRBD1 as a possible D gene (5 bases). CDR1 is GTSNPN and CDR2 is SVGIG in the germline V gene (reference sequence). Trimming cost V 1 base and J 11 bases, with 17 bases left between them. This CDR3 spans 13 amino acids. This CDR3 is CAWSASLGLRAFF. The CDR3 coding sequence is TGTGCCTGGAGTGCCAGCCTGGGACTACGGGCTTTCTTT.

V usage is TRBV6-5 and J usage is TRBJ1-6; no clear D. The CDR3 has 16 amino acids. The germline CDR1 and CDR2 sequences are MNHEY and SVGAGI. The germline V and J ends were trimmed by 0 bases and 0 bases, with 6 bases remaining between them. The CDR3 is CASSYSKSSYNSPLHF. Here the CDR3 DNA reads TGTGCCAGCAGTTACTCTAAGAGCTCCTATAATTCACCCCTCCACTTT.

This chain joins TRBV5-4 and TRBJ1-2, with TRBD1 as a possible D gene (5 bases). Trimming pared 4 bases from V and 2 bases from J, leaving 18 bases between. Per germline, CDR1 SGHNT and CDR2 YYREEE (reference sequence). The CDR3 loop spans 16 amino acids. CDR3 region: CASSQFFGRQNYGYTF. In DNA form, the CDR3 reads TGTGCCAGCAGCCAGTTCTTTGGGCGACAGAACTATGGCTACACCTTC.

The V call is TRBV27, the J call TRBJ2-7; 10 bases match TRBD2. Trimming at V came to 5 bases and at J to 6 bases, leaving 7 bases not matched to a gene. CDR1 is MNHEY and CDR2 is SMNVEV in the germline V gene (reference sequence). This CDR3 spans 14 amino acids. DNA for the CDR3: TGTGCCAGCAGTCCGGCTAGCGGGAGAGGCGAGCAGTACTTC. This sequence encodes CASSPASGRGEQYF.

This clone came up once. The chain carries TRBV28 and TRBJ2-1, with a weak D call TRBD2 (6 bases). The CDR3 length is 20 residues. V lost 2 bases to trimming and J lost 4 bases, with 27 bases between them. From germline, CDR1 is MDHEN and CDR2 SYDVKM. The CDR3 protein is CASSLPPQRDSRKHYNEQFF. For the CDR3, the DNA is TGTGCCAGCAGTTTACCCCCCCAACGGGACTCCCGTAAGCATTACAATGAGCAGTTCTTC.

The gene calls are TRBV5-1 and TRBJ2-4; 7 nucleotides align to TRBD2. Germline CDR1 reads SGHRS; CDR2 reads YFSETQ. There are 14 residues in the CDR3. The ends lost 1 base at V and 5 bases at J; junction bases unmatched: 3. CDR3: CASSLIGRENIQYF. CDR3 DNA sequence: TGCGCCAGCAGCTTGATAGGGAGGGAAAACATTCAGTACTTC.

This chain joins TRBV2 and TRBJ2-1; D perhaps matches TRBD1 (6 bases). The CDR3 extends over 16 amino acids. V was pared by 4 bases and J by 6 bases, with 19 bases between. Germline V lookup: CDR1 SNHLY, CDR2 FYNNEI. This chain's CDR3 is CASSANRDKNLNEQFF. The CDR3 bases are TGTGCCAGCAGTGCAAACCGGGACAAAAACCTCAATGAGCAGTTCTTC.

This clone appeared once. The gene calls are TRBV7-9 and TRBJ2-5; TRBD1 or TRBD2 may be the D gene (5 bases each). V lost 5 bases to trimming and J lost 1 base, with 14 bases between them. Germline V gene lookup returns CDR1 SEHNR and CDR2 FQNEAQ (reference sequence). The CDR3 runs 15 residues. CDR3 loop: CASSSRDRAQETQYF. The CDR3 DNA sequence: TGTGCCAGCAGCAGTAGGGACCGTGCCCAAGAGACCCAGTACTTC.

The V and J genes are TRBV28 and TRBJ2-2; TRBD2 matches 14 bases. V dropped 4 bases and J dropped 5; count of bases not matched to a gene: 9. This CDR3 is 18 amino acids long. Germline values: CDR1 MDHEN, CDR2 SYDVKM. As DNA, the CDR3 is TGTGCCAGCAGTTCGAGAGGGACTAGCGGGAGTAGGACCGGGGAGCTGTTTTTT. Its translation is CASSSRGTSGSRTGELFF.

The chain links TRBV6-2 or TRBV6-3 to TRBJ2-2; D gene uncertain. Trimming took off 2 bases at V and 3 bases at J, with 4 bases between the two ends. The CDR3 covers 13 residues. Germline-derived CDR1 and CDR2 are MNHEY and SVGEGT. The CDR3 region has the DNA TGTGCCAGCAGTTACACGGACACCGGGGAGCTGTTTTTT. This translates into CASSYTDTGELFF.

The rearrangement joins TRBV5-1 to TRBJ2-6; 8 bases map to TRBD2. The CDR3 runs 17 residues. V was pared by 2 bases and J by 2 bases, with 6 bases of the junction left unmatched. CDR1 SGHRS and CDR2 YFSETQ come from the germline V gene. CDR3 nucleotide sequence: TGCGCCAGCAGCTTACGGGAGGGGGAAGCTGGGGCCAACGTCCTGACTTTC. Translation gives CASSLREGEAGANVLTF.

The V gene is TRBV24-1, the J gene TRBJ2-2, with D perhaps TRBD1 (6 bases). V was pared by 2 bases and J by 3 bases, with 6 bases between. Per the germline V gene, CDR1 is KGHDR and CDR2 is SFDVKD. This CDR3 is 14 amino acids long. CDR3 in amino acids: CATSDYRDTGELFF. The DNA for the CDR3 is TGTGCCACCAGTGATTACAGGGACACCGGGGAGCTGTTTTTT.

The V and J genes are TRBV4-1 and TRBJ1-2, with unresolved D. There are 14 residues in the CDR3. The germline V gene has CDR1 MGHRA and CDR2 YSYEKL. The ends were cut back, 2 bases at V and 2 bases at J, with 9 bases in the middle. CDR3 region: CASSQNTANYGYTF. The CDR3 nucleotides read TGCGCCAGCAGCCAAAACACAGCAAACTATGGCTACACCTTC.

The table lists this clone with a few counts. The junction does not match germline at one end; this may be a read error. The gene calls are TRBV27 and TRBJ2-1, with a weak D call TRBD1 (6 bases). CDR3 size: 16 residues. Germline assignment: CDR1 MNHEY and CDR2 SMNVEV (reference sequence). CDR3 protein: CASSLSGTYSYNEQFF. CDR3 bases: TGTGCCAGCAGTCTATCCGGGACATACTCCTACAATGAGCAGTTCTTC.

This clone has just a few counts. The rearrangement joins TRBV5-6 to TRBJ1-2; no definite D call. Trimming pared 0 bases from V and 4 bases from J, leaving 7 bases between. This CDR3 is 13 amino acids long. The V gene's germline CDR1 is SGHDT and CDR2 YYEEEE. The CDR3 spells CASSLETSYGYTF. The CDR3 nucleotides are TGTGCCAGCAGCTTGGAGACCTCCTATGGCTACACCTTC. Supplemented by reference TRBV5-6 and TRBJ1-2, the full variable domain reads DAGVTQSPTHLIKTRGQQVTLRCSPKSGHDTVSWYQQALGQGPQFIFQYYEEEERQRGNFPDRFSGHQFPNYSSELNVNALLLGDSALYLCASSLETSYGYTFGSGTRLTVV.

V is TRBV29-1 and J is TRBJ1-2; 8 positions match TRBD1. This CDR3 comprises 13 residues. The V gene end was trimmed by 4 bases and the J gene end by 4 bases; junction bases not matched to a gene: 5. Germline CDR1 is SQVTM and CDR2 is ANQGSEA. The CDR3 DNA is TGCAGCGTTGCGACAGGGGCTCTCTATGGCTACACCTTC. It codes for CSVATGALYGYTF.

CDR3 loop: CASRESTDTQYF. CDR3 nucleotide sequence: TGTGCCAGCCGGGAAAGCACAGATACGCAGTATTTT. The genes are TRBV6-5 and TRBJ2-3, with TRBD2 as a possible D gene (5 bases). The CDR3 loop spans 12 amino acids. Germline CDR1 is MNHEY and CDR2 is SVGAGI. The V end lost 8 bases, the J end lost 0 bases, and 6 bases lay between the germline ends.

V usage is TRBV12-2 and J usage is TRBJ2-2; TRBD1 is the table's D call and was not checked against the DNA. TRBV12-2 is flagged as a pseudogene. The CDR3 runs 16 residues. Written as DNA, the CDR3 is TGTGCAAGTCGCCATTGGGACAGAAAGAACACCGGGGAGCTGTTTTTT. Translation gives CASRHWDRKNTGELFF.

The V call is TRBV6-5, the J call TRBJ2-7; a possible D gene is TRBD2 (5 bases). Trimming stripped 2 bases from V and 0 bases from J, with 11 bases between. CDR3 size: 15 residues. Germline V gene lookup returns CDR1 MNHEY and CDR2 SVGAGI. Here the CDR3 reads CASSYGVGNSYEQYF. The CDR3 nucleotides read TGTGCCAGCAGTTACGGGGTCGGGAACTCCTACGAGCAGTACTTC.